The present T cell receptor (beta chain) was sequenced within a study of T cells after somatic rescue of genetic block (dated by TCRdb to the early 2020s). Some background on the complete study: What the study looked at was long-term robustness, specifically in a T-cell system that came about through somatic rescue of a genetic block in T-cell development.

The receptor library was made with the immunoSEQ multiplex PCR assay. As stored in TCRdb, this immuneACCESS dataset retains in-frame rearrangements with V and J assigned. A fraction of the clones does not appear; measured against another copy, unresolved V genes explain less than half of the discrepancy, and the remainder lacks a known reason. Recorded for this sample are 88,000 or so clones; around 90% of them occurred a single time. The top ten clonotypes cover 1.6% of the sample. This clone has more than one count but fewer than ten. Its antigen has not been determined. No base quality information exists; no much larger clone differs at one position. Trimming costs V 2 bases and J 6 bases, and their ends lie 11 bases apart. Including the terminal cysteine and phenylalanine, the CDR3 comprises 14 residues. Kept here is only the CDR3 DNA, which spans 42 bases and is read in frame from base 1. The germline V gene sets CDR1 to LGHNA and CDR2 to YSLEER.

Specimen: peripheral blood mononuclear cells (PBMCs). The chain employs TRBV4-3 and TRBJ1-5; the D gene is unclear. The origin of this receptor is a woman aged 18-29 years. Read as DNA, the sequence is TGCGCCAGCAGCCAAATTTCGGGGTTTCAGCCCCAGCATTTT. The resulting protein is CASSQISGFQPQHF.